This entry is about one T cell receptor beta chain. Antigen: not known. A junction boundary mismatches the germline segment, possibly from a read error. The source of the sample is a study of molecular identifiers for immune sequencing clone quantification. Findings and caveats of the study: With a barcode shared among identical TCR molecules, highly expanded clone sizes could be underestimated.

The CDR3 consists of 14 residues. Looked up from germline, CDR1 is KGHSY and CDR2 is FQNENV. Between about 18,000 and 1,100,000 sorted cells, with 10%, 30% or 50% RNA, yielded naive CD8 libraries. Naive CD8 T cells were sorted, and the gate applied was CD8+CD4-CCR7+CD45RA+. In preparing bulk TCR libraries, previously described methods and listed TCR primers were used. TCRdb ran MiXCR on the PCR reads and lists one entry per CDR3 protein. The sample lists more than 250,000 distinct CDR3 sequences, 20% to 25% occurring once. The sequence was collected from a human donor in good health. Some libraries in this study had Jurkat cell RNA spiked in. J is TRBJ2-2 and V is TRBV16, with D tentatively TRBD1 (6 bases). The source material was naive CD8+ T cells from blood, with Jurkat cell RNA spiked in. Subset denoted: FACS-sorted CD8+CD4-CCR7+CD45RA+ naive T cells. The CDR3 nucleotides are TGTGCCAGCAGCCACAGGGGCCCAACCGGGGAGCGGTTTTTT. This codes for CASSHRGPTGERFF.